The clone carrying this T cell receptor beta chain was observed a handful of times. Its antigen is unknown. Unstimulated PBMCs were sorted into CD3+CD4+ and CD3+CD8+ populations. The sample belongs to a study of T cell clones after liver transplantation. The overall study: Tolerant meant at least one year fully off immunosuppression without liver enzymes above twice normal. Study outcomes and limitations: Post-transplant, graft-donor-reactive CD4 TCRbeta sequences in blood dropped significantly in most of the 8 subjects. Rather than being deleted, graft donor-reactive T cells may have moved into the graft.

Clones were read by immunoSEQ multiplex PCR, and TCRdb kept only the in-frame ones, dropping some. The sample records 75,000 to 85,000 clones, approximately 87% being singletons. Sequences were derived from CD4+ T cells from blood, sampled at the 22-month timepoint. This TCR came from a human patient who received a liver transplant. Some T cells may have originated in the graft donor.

The CDR3 DNA reads as TGTGCCAGACCCGAAGGCTTCAATGAGCAGTTCTTC. Translation gives CARPEGFNEQFF. The chain couples TRBV6-4 to TRBJ2-1; no definite D call. Germline loops: CDR1 MRHNA, CDR2 SNTAGT. V gave up 9 bases and J gave up 6 bases, with 12 bases separating them. The length of the CDR3 is 12 residues.